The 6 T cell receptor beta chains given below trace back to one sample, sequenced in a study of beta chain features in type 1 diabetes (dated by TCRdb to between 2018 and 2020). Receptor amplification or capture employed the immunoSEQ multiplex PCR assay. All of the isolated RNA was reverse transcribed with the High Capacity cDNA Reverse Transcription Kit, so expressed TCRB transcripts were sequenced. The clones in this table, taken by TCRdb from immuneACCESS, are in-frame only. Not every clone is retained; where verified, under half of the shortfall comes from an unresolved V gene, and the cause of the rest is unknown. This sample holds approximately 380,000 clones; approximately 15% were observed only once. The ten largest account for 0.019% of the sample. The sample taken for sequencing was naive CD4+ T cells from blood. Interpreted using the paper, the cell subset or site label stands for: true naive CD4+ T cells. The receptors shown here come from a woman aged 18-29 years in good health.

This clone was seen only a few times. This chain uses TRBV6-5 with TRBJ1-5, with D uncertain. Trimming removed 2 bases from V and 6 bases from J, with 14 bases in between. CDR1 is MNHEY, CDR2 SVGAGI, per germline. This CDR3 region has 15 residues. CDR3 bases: TGTGCCAGCAGTTACAGTCCCGGGAAGGGTCAGCCCCAGCATTTT. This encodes CASSYSPGKGQPQHF.

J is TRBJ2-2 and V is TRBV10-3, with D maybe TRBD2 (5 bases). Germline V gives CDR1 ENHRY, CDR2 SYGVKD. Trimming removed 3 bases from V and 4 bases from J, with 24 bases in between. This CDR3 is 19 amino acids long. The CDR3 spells CAISDLRSLAEVSTGELFF. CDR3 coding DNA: TGTGCCATCAGTGACCTACGTTCCTTGGCGGAGGTCAGCACCGGGGAGCTGTTTTTT.

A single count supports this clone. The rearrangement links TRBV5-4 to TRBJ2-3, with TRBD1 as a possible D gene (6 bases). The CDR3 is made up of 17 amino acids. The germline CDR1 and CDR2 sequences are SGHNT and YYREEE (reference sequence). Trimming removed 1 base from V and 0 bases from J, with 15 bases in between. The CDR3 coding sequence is TGTGCCAGCAGCTTGCCCGGAGGACAGTCTAGCACAGATACGCAGTATTTT. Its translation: CASSLPGGQSSTDTQYF.

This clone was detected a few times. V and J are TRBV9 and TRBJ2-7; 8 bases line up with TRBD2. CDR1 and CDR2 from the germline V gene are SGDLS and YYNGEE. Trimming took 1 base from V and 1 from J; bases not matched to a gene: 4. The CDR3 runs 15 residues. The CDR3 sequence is CASSVTAGASYEQYF. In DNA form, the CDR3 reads TGTGCCAGCAGCGTAACAGCGGGAGCTTCCTACGAGCAGTACTTC.

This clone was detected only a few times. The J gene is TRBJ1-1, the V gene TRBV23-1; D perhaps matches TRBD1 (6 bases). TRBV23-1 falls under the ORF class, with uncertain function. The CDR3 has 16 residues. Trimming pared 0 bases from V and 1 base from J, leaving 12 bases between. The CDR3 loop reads CASSQSTLTGNTEAFF. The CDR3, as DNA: TGCGCCAGCAGTCAATCGACTCTGACAGGGAACACTGAAGCTTTCTTT.

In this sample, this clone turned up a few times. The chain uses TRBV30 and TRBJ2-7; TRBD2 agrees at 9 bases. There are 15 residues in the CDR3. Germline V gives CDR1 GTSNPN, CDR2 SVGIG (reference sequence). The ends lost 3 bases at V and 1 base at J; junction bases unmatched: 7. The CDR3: CAWRNLAGPSYEQYF. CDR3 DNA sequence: TGTGCCTGGAGGAACCTAGCGGGACCTTCCTACGAGCAGTACTTC.